A selection of T cell receptor beta chains follows, all from one sample in a study of early T cells in non-severe SARS-CoV-2 infection. TCRdb analysed the 5' RACE reads with MiXCR anew, one entry per CDR3 protein. The table has approximately 30,000 distinct CDR3 sequences, about 4.7% seen once. Sequencing was carried out using whole blood. These receptors all come from an adult who was a healthcare worker with PCR-confirmed SARS-CoV-2 infection or an uninfected control (not recorded which). Each CDR3 is given with its conserved first and last residue. The order of the fields is D gene, J gene, V gene, clone size, CDR3 protein, CDR3 DNA. A D gene is named only where the DNA matches it firmly. Clone size, where shown, is once, few, many, or a class for clones that have expanded.

D gene: .
J gene: TRBJ2-7
V gene: TRBV18
clone size: many
CDR3 protein: CASSPSGSYEQYF
CDR3 DNA: TGTGCCAGCTCACCCTCAGGCTCCTACGAGCAGTACTTC

D gene: TRBD1
J gene: TRBJ2-7
V gene: TRBV5-1
clone size: few
CDR3 protein: CASSSGTGVDEQYF
CDR3 DNA: TGCGCCAGCAGCTCCGGGACAGGGGTCGACGAGCAGTACTTC

D gene: TRBD1
J gene: TRBJ1-2
V gene: TRBV11-2
clone size: many
CDR3 protein: CASSLTGGDGYTF
CDR3 DNA: TGTGCCAGCAGCTTAACAGGGGGCGATGGCTACACCTTC

D gene: TRBD1
J gene: TRBJ2-7
V gene: TRBV20-1
clone size: many
CDR3 protein: CSARTGGANEQYF
CDR3 DNA: TGCAGTGCTAGAACAGGGGGCGCGAACGAGCAGTACTTC

D gene: TRBD1
J gene: TRBJ2-7
V gene: TRBV28
clone size: many
CDR3 protein: CASRSPGQGTYEQYF
CDR3 DNA: TGTGCCAGCAGAAGTCCGGGACAGGGAACCTACGAGCAGTACTTC

D gene: TRBD1
J gene: TRBJ1-1
V gene: TRBV20-1
clone size: many
CDR3 protein: CSAYQGAVTEAFF
CDR3 DNA: TGCAGTGCTTACCAGGGGGCGGTCACTGAAGCTTTCTTT

D gene: TRBD2
J gene: TRBJ2-3
V gene: TRBV7-2
clone size: many
CDR3 protein: CASSLRPSGGSSTDTQYF
CDR3 DNA: TGTGCCAGCAGCTTAAGGCCTAGCGGGGGTTCTAGCACAGATACGCAGTATTTT

D gene: .
J gene: TRBJ2-7
V gene: TRBV12-3/TRBV12-4
clone size: many
CDR3 protein: CASSLLHEQYF
CDR3 DNA: TGTGCCAGCAGTTTATTGCACGAGCAGTACTTC

D gene: .
J gene: TRBJ2-7
V gene: TRBV20-1
clone size: many
CDR3 protein: CSASLDYEQYF
CDR3 DNA: TGCAGTGCTAGTTTAGACTACGAGCAGTACTTC

D gene: .
J gene: TRBJ2-7
V gene: TRBV7-6
clone size: .
CDR3 protein: CASSLVPYEQYF
CDR3 DNA: TGTGCCAGCAGCTTAGTTCCTTACGAGCAGTACTTC

D gene: .
J gene: TRBJ2-1
V gene: TRBV6-5
clone size: many
CDR3 protein: CASRLTGGREQFF
CDR3 DNA: TGTGCCAGCAGGCTCACCGGGGGCCGTGAGCAGTTCTTC

D gene: .
J gene: TRBJ1-1
V gene: TRBV29-1
clone size: many
CDR3 protein: CSVVGWRGTEAFF
CDR3 DNA: TGCAGCGTTGTTGGATGGAGGGGCACTGAAGCTTTCTTT

D gene: TRBD2
J gene: TRBJ2-1
V gene: TRBV6-6
clone size: many
CDR3 protein: CASTPFITGGSDNEQFF
CDR3 DNA: TGTGCCAGCACCCCCTTTATAACGGGGGGGTCTGACAATGAGCAGTTCTTC

D gene: .
J gene: TRBJ2-4
V gene: TRBV29-1
clone size: many
CDR3 protein: CSVRFPEAKNIQYF
CDR3 DNA: TGCAGCGTTCGTTTCCCGGAAGCCAAAAACATTCAGTACTTC

D gene: .
J gene: TRBJ1-5
V gene: TRBV4-1
clone size: many
CDR3 protein: CASSQTGANQPQHF
CDR3 DNA: TGCGCCAGCAGCCAAACGGGGGCTAATCAGCCCCAGCATTTT

D gene: .
J gene: TRBJ1-2
V gene: TRBV5-6
clone size: .
CDR3 protein: CASSLDPVGHTF
CDR3 DNA: TGTGCCAGCAGCTTGGACCCTGTTGGTCACACCTTC